A selection of T cell receptor beta chains follows, all from one sample in a study of T-cell reconstitution after alpha-beta-depleted transplantation in children. Each CDR3 protein is one row after TCRdb ran MiXCR on the PCR reads. The sample contains around 380,000 distinct CDR3 sequences, approximately 10% of which appear only once. This sample comprised PBMCs from the stem cell graft donor, obtained from the stem cell graft. These TCRs come from a human donor who donated a stem cell graft to a child with acute myeloid leukemia. The CDR3 runs from the conserved cysteine through the conserved F or W. The order of the fields is J gene, D gene, clone size, V gene, CDR3 protein, CDR3 DNA. The D gene is left open where the match is weak. For some rows the clone size is stated as once, few or many, or as a class when expanded; others skip it.

TRBJ1-1	NA	many	TRBV29-1	CSAMWGEGEAFF	TGCAGCGCCATGTGGGGGGAGGGTGAAGCTTTCTTT
TRBJ2-1	TRBD2	many	TRBV6-1	CASSDEARGRAYNEQFF	TGTGCCAGCAGTGACGAGGCTCGCGGGAGGGCCTACAATGAGCAGTTCTTC
TRBJ2-1	NA	NA	TRBV10-3	CGISGRPSVEGDEQFF	TGTGGCATCAGTGGCCGCCCTAGCGTGGAGGGCGACGAGCAGTTCTTC
TRBJ1-4	NA	NA	TRBV2	CASKFREKLFF	TGTGCCAGCAAGTTTAGAGAAAAACTGTTTTTT
TRBJ1-5	TRBD1	NA	TRBV2	CASSETGTAQPQHF	TGTGCCAGCAGTGAAACTGGGACAGCCCAGCCCCAGCATTTT
TRBJ1-1	NA	many	TRBV20-1	CSASWVRGSTEAFF	TGCAGTGCTAGTTGGGTCAGGGGCAGCACTGAAGCTTTCTTT
TRBJ2-7	TRBD2	NA	TRBV20-1	CSAWKLAGGSDEQYF	TGCAGTGCTTGGAAGTTAGCGGGAGGGAGCGACGAGCAGTACTTC
TRBJ2-7	NA	many	TRBV12-3/TRBV12-4	CASSLAGDSYEQYF	TGTGCCAGCAGTTTAGCGGGGGACTCCTACGAGCAGTACTTC
TRBJ2-3	NA	NA	TRBV6-5	CASSYGTFDLGPDTQYF	TGTGCCAGCAGTTATGGGACTTTCGACTTGGGTCCAGATACGCAGTATTTT
TRBJ2-6	NA	few	TRBV20-1	CSARDRSGWGSGANVLTF	TGCAGTGCTAGAGATAGGTCCGGGTGGGGGTCTGGGGCCAACGTCCTGACTTTC
TRBJ2-7	NA	NA	TRBV20-1	CSAATGSYEQYF	TGCAGTGCTGCGACAGGATCGTACGAGCAGTACTTC
TRBJ2-7	NA	many	TRBV7-6	CASSLVAGDYEQYF	TGTGCCAGCAGCTTAGTGGCAGGAGACTACGAGCAGTACTTC
TRBJ2-5	TRBD2	few	TRBV6-1	CASIASGRAGLGETQYF	TGTGCCAGCATAGCTAGCGGGAGGGCCGGTCTGGGAGAGACCCAGTACTTC
TRBJ2-6	NA	few	TRBV15	CATSSPRQFSGANVLTF	TGTGCCACCAGCAGTCCCAGACAGTTCTCTGGGGCCAACGTCCTGACTTTC
TRBJ1-6	NA	few	TRBV21-1	CASRFDRVGRTPLHF	TGTGCCAGCAGGTTCGACAGGGTGGGGAGGACACCCCTCCACTTT
TRBJ1-4	NA	NA	TRBV5-1	CASSLAAGLSNEKLFF	TGCGCCAGCAGCTTGGCGGCAGGATTGTCTAATGAAAAACTGTTTTTT
TRBJ2-6	NA	many	TRBV5-6	CASSSDSSGANVLTF	TGTGCCAGCAGCTCAGACAGCTCTGGGGCCAACGTCCTGACTTTC
TRBJ2-5	NA	few	TRBV6-2/TRBV6-3	CASRKETQYF	TGTGCCAGCCGGAAAGAGACCCAGTACTTC
TRBJ2-1	NA	few	TRBV4-1	CASSQDTSIYEQFF	TGCGCCAGCAGCCAAGATACAAGTATCTATGAGCAGTTCTTC
TRBJ1-1	TRBD1	NA	TRBV14	CASSWGQGLNTDAFF	TGTGCCAGCAGCTGGGGACAGGGATTGAACACTGACGCTTTCTTT
TRBJ2-5	NA	few	TRBV29-1	CSVEGGLWETQYF	TGCAGCGTCGAAGGAGGTCTTTGGGAGACCCAGTACTTC
TRBJ2-1	TRBD1	many	TRBV20-1	CSARTPGQGDYSEQFF	TGCAGTGCTAGAACTCCGGGACAGGGGGATTATAGTGAGCAGTTCTTC
TRBJ2-1	NA	many	TRBV6-1	CASSEAYYNEQFF	TGTGCCAGCAGTGAAGCTTACTACAATGAGCAGTTCTTC